These 30 T cell receptor beta chains came from one sample sequenced in a study of T cell repertoires in cytomegalovirus infection. MiXCR, applied by TCRdb to the reads, yields one record per CDR3 protein. The sample lists around 310,000 distinct CDR3 sequences, about 17% seen once, with 12% in the top ten. The sample taken for sequencing was PBMCs. Every receptor here comes from a human donor in good health (CMV status not recorded). Some clones in this sample may be carry-over from other donors' samples.

This rearrangement joins TRBV7-2 to TRBJ2-3; D ambiguous. The CDR3 has 11 residues. Germline V gene data show CDR1 as SGHTA and CDR2 as FQGNSA. The V end was cut by 5 bases, the J end by 7 bases, with 7 bases between. Here the CDR3 reads CASSLLNTQYF. Written as DNA, the CDR3 is TGTGCCAGCAGCCTTCTAAATACGCAGTATTTT.

This clonotype showed up many times. This chain connects TRBV6-1 to TRBJ2-2; TRBD2 matches 11 bases. V trimming: 6 bases; J trimming: 5 bases; junction bases outside the gene matches: 5. The CDR3 sequence is 15 residues long. From germline, CDR1 is MNHNS and CDR2 SASEGT. CDR3 sequence reads: CASRTGLAETGELFF. CDR3 nucleotide sequence: TGTGCCAGCAGGACGGGACTAGCGGAGACCGGGGAGCTGTTTTTT.

The gene calls are TRBV6-2 or TRBV6-3 and TRBJ2-2; 8 nucleotides agree with TRBD1. V was clipped by 4 bases and J by 3 bases; unmatched bases: 4. CDR3 size: 15 residues. Germline V gene sequence: CDR1 MNHEY, CDR2 SVGEGT. CDR3 region: CASSSTGAYTGELFF. CDR3 nucleotide sequence: TGTGCCAGCAGTTCGACAGGGGCCTACACCGGGGAGCTGTTTTTT.

This clonotype has more than one count but fewer than ten. The chain carries TRBV12-3 or TRBV12-4 and TRBJ2-5; D gene unclear. Trimming removed 5 bases from V and 5 bases from J, with 9 bases in between. The CDR3 spans 12 residues. The CDR3 region is CASSQDLETQYF. For the CDR3, the DNA is TGTGCCAGCAGTCAAGACCTGGAGACCCAGTACTTC.

This chain uses TRBV2 with TRBJ1-1; a possible D gene is TRBD1 (6 bases). This CDR3 comprises 14 residues. Looked up from germline, CDR1 is SNHLY and CDR2 is FYNNEI. V dropped 5 bases and J dropped 1 base, with 11 bases sitting between them. CDR3 region: CASSNRAGNTEAFF. DNA of the CDR3: TGTGCCAGCAGTAACAGGGCGGGGAACACTGAAGCTTTCTTT.

In its sample, this clonotype was seen a few times. The rearrangement joins TRBV10-3 to TRBJ1-1; D not certain. V lost 9 bases, J lost 10 bases, and 15 bases lay in between. The CDR3 is made up of 11 amino acids. The V gene's germline CDR1 is ENHRY and CDR2 SYGVKD. CDR3 sequence reads: CAILTESGAFF. For the CDR3, the DNA is TGTGCCATTCTGACCGAGAGTGGAGCTTTCTTT.

This clonotype was counted a single time. The CDR3 loop reads CASTAGTGYGEQFF. CDR3 nucleotides: TGTGCCAGCACCGCCGGGACAGGCTATGGTGAGCAGTTCTTC. This chain uses TRBV28 with TRBJ2-1, with 8 bases fitting TRBD1. Germline V gene lookup returns CDR1 MDHEN and CDR2 SYDVKM. V was clipped by 7 bases and J by 9 bases; unmatched bases: 11. This CDR3 contains 14 residues.

The V and J genes are TRBV12-3 or TRBV12-4 and TRBJ2-7, with D perhaps matching TRBD1 (5 bases). Trimming took 10 bases from V and 1 from J, leaving 14 bases between them. The CDR3 runs to 13 residues. The CDR3 nucleotides read TGTGCCACCAAGACAGAATTTTCCTACGAGCAGTACTTC. Residues: CATKTEFSYEQYF.

The J gene is TRBJ1-2, the V gene TRBV5-6; D remains ambiguous. This CDR3 contains 16 residues. CDR1 and CDR2 (germline): SGHDT, YYEEEE. V was trimmed by 4 bases and J by 5 bases, leaving 21 bases between them. The CDR3 DNA reads as TGTGCCAGCAGCGGACGTGAGGTTGTTTTTAAGTATGGCTACACCTTC. This translates into CASSGREVVFKYGYTF.

Only a few counts were recorded for this clonotype. V usage is TRBV7-8 and J usage is TRBJ1-1, with D possibly matching TRBD1 (5 bases). Germline values: CDR1 SGHVS, CDR2 FQNEAQ. The CDR3 sequence is 14 residues long. Trimming took off 5 bases at V and 4 bases at J, with 14 bases between the two ends. CDR3 in amino acids: CASSLIQEGTEAFF. DNA for the CDR3: TGTGCCAGCAGCCTCATACAGGAAGGCACTGAAGCTTTCTTT.

There are many counts of this clonotype. This chain joins TRBV7-2 and TRBJ2-2; D is possibly TRBD2 (5 bases). CDR3 length equals 13 residues. The V gene's germline CDR1 is SGHTA and CDR2 FQGNSA. V was cut by 5 bases and J by 7 bases, with 11 bases left in between. The DNA for the CDR3 is TGTGCCAGCAGCCTAGGTCGGGGCGGGGAGCTGTTTTTT. This codes for CASSLGRGGELFF. The variable domain in full, completed from reference TRBV7-2 and TRBJ2-2, reads GAGVSQSPSNKVTEKGKDVELRCDPISGHTALYWYRQSLGQGLEFLIYFQGNSAPDKSGLPSDRFSAERTGGSVSTLTIQRTQQEDSAVYLCASSLGRGGELFFGEGSRLTVL.

A note on this clonotype: One base away lies a much larger clone, so this may be a sequencing read error. The chain combines TRBV7-2 with TRBJ2-1; the D gene is possibly TRBD1 (6 bases). The CDR3 is made up of 16 amino acids. Germline CDR1 SGHTA, CDR2 FQGNSA. The CDR3 spells CVSSLGLGATYNEQFF. The CDR3 DNA reads as TGTGTCAGCAGCTTAGGCCTGGGGGCTACCTACAATGAGCAGTTCTTC.

This clonotype was seen at least ten times. This sequence joins TRBV4-1 and TRBJ2-7, with D tentatively TRBD2 (5 bases). V lost 1 base and J 2 bases, leaving 9 bases between the germline ends. CDR1 and CDR2 from the germline V gene are MGHRA and YSYEKL. This CDR3 is built from 14 residues. DNA of the CDR3: TGCGCCAGCAGCCAAGGCCCGGGGACCTACGAGCAGTACTTC. Protein: CASSQGPGTYEQYF.

V usage is TRBV18 and J usage is TRBJ2-3; TRBD2 agrees at 12 bases. V gave up 6 bases and J gave up 5 bases; unmatched junction bases: 6. The germline gives CDR1 KGHSH, CDR2 LQKENI. The CDR3 spans 15 residues. CDR3 DNA: TGTGCCAGCTCCCCTAGCGGGGGGGCCGAAGATACGCAGTATTTT. It codes for CASSPSGGAEDTQYF.

The chain recombines TRBV23-1 with TRBJ2-1; 13 bases align to TRBD2. TRBV23-1 is an open reading frame, and its role is uncertain. After removal of 0 bases from V and 3 bases from J, the junction contained 11 bases not matched to a gene. The CDR3 has 20 amino acids. DNA for the CDR3: TGCGCCAGCAGTCAATCGAATGTAGCAGGGACTAGCGGGGTCTACAATGAGCAGTTCTTC. Translated, it gives CASSQSNVAGTSGVYNEQFF.

This chain connects TRBV7-8 to TRBJ1-1; D uncertain. Trimming stripped 1 base from V and 2 bases from J, with 8 bases between. The CDR3 sequence is 14 residues long. Germline V gene lookup returns CDR1 SGHVS and CDR2 FQNEAQ. The CDR3 sequence is CASSLVLDNTEAFF. For the CDR3, the DNA is TGTGCCAGCAGCTTAGTTTTAGACAACACTGAAGCTTTCTTT.

This clonotype was detected ten times or more. The chain carries TRBV15 and TRBJ1-6; D gene unclear. CDR3 length: 14 residues. Germline loops: CDR1 LNHNV, CDR2 YYDKDF (reference sequence). V gave up 2 bases and J gave up 7 bases, with 9 bases separating them. Here the CDR3 reads CATSRTDENSPLHF. DNA for the CDR3: TGTGCCACCAGCAGAACAGATGAAAATTCACCCCTCCACTTT.

In this sample, this clonotype turned up a few times. V gene TRBV15 combines with J gene TRBJ2-6, with D possibly TRBD2 on 6 matching bases. The CDR3 extends over 15 amino acids. Looked up from germline, CDR1 is LNHNV and CDR2 is YYDKDF (reference sequence). Trimming left V 0 bases short and J 9 bases short, with 12 bases between. The CDR3 nucleotides read TGTGCCACCAGCAGAGATCGGGGGACCAACAACGTCCTGACTTTC. This translates into CATSRDRGTNNVLTF.

This clonotype came up many times. The V call is TRBV12-3 or TRBV12-4, the J call TRBJ1-5, with D uncertain. The V end lost 9 bases, the J end lost 0 bases, and 9 bases lay between the germline ends. This CDR3 region has 13 residues. The CDR3 DNA follows: TGTGCCAGTTCCGGACCTAGCAATCAGCCCCAGCATTTT. It is translated as CASSGPSNQPQHF.

This clonotype was counted a few times. The chain combines TRBV7-9 with TRBJ2-1; D is ambiguous. The CDR3 runs to 16 residues. With 1 base removed from V and 8 bases from J, the gap between germline ends came to 18 bases. The germline gives CDR1 SEHNR, CDR2 FQNEAQ (reference sequence). The CDR3: CASSLVVLGKVDEQFF. The DNA for the CDR3 is TGTGCCAGCAGCTTAGTGGTCCTCGGCAAGGTGGATGAGCAGTTCTTC.

This clonotype was seen a single time. The chain links TRBV6-2 or TRBV6-3 to TRBJ2-1; 9 bases map to TRBD2. This CDR3 region has 14 residues. V gave up 7 bases and J gave up 6 bases; unmatched junction bases: 7. Germline V gene data show CDR1 as MNHEY and CDR2 as SVGEGT. This chain's CDR3 is CASKGAGGFNEQFF. The CDR3 DNA follows: TGTGCCAGCAAGGGAGCGGGGGGATTCAATGAGCAGTTCTTC.

The sample holds a few counts of this clonotype. The chain recombines TRBV9 with TRBJ2-6; D gene ambiguous. The V and J ends lost 3 bases and 4 bases respectively, with 26 bases between them. The CDR3 spans 20 residues. The germline gives CDR1 SGDLS, CDR2 YYNGEE. CDR3: CASSAIFTAQFLPGANVLTF. CDR3 in DNA: TGTGCCAGCAGCGCTATCTTCACGGCACAGTTCCTTCCCGGGGCCAACGTCCTGACTTTC.

This chain uses TRBV7-2 with TRBJ2-5; no clear D. V lost 0 bases and J 0 bases, leaving 2 bases between the germline ends. Germline V gives CDR1 SGHTA, CDR2 FQGNSA. This CDR3 has 13 amino acids. CDR3 amino acids: CASSLANQETQYF. CDR3 sequence (DNA): TGTGCCAGCAGCTTAGCCAACCAAGAGACCCAGTACTTC.

This chain uses TRBV23-1 with TRBJ2-5, with 7 positions matching TRBD1. TRBV23-1 carries the ORF label, with uncertain function. V shed 3 bases and J 3 bases; nucleotides not matched to a gene: 4. The CDR3 is 14 residues long. This CDR3 reads CASSHSDREETQYF. The CDR3 nucleotides read TGCGCCAGCAGTCATAGCGACAGGGAAGAGACCCAGTACTTC.

The gene calls are TRBV23-1 and TRBJ1-1; tentative D call: TRBD1 (5 bases). TRBV23-1 is designated an ORF whose function remains uncertain. Deletions cut 8 bases from V and 5 bases from J, with 21 bases between. The CDR3 has 15 residues. In DNA form, the CDR3 reads TGCGCCAGCGGATCTTCGGCAAGGCAGGGTACTGAAGCTTTCTTT. Its protein product is CASGSSARQGTEAFF.

The CDR3: CASSGDSSEQYF. The DNA for the CDR3 is TGTGCCAGCAGTGGGGATAGCTCCGAGCAGTACTTC. The chain is built from TRBV2 and TRBJ2-7; D unclear. Looked up from germline, CDR1 is SNHLY and CDR2 is FYNNEI. CDR3 size: 12 residues. V dropped 4 bases and J dropped 6 bases, with 10 bases sitting between them.

In DNA form, the CDR3 reads TGTGCCAGCTCACCGACAGGCGAGAATTCACCCCTCCACTTT. Encoded protein: CASSPTGENSPLHF. The chain has TRBV18 and TRBJ1-6; weak D call: TRBD1 (6 bases). The CDR3 has 14 residues. With 3 bases removed from V and 7 bases from J, the gap between germline ends came to 10 bases. Germline V gene lookup returns CDR1 KGHSH and CDR2 LQKENI.

The sample holds many counts of this clonotype. The gene calls are TRBV14 and TRBJ2-3; maybe TRBD1 (7 bases). Trimming removed 1 base at V and 3 bases at J, with 11 bases between. Germline V gene lookup returns CDR1 SGHDN and CDR2 FVKESK. This CDR3 comprises 15 residues. For the CDR3, the DNA is TGTGCCAGCAGCCAAGGCCCAGGGGGGACAGATACGCAGTATTTT. It is translated as CASSQGPGGTDTQYF.

This clonotype was picked up one time. Given a much more abundant clone one base away, this may be a read error. V usage is TRBV10-3 and J usage is TRBJ2-7; D gene uncertain. Trimming removed 0 bases from V and 6 bases from J, with 6 bases in between. The CDR3 covers 12 residues. Germline loops: CDR1 ENHRY, CDR2 SYGVKD. CDR3 in amino acids: CAISESGIEQYF. The DNA for the CDR3 is TGTGCCATCAGTGAGTCCGGCATCGAGCAGTACTTC.

This chain uses TRBV7-9 with TRBJ2-5; D remains unclear. The V and J ends lost 4 bases and 1 base respectively, with 22 bases between them. This CDR3 is 18 amino acids long. Germline lookup yields CDR1 SEHNR and CDR2 FQNEAQ (reference sequence). The CDR3 DNA sequence: TGTGCCAGCAGCTCAGAGCGACGGACGGTAAATATCCAAGAGACCCAGTACTTC. Its translation is CASSSERRTVNIQETQYF. Full variable domain (missing parts from reference TRBV7-9 and TRBJ2-5): DTGVSQNPRHKITKRGQNVTFRCDPISEHNRLYWYRQTLGQGPEFLTYFQNEAQLEKSRLLSDRFSAERPKGSFSTLEIQRTEQGDSAMYLCASSSERRTVNIQETQYFGPGTRLLVL.